This TCR beta chain was observed in a study of blood T cell repertoires in COVID-19. The overall study: PBMCs, B-cell-depleted T cells, or T cells provided the cDNA or gDNA that made up the material.

CDR3 length: 13 amino acids. Trimming took 6 bases from V and 0 from J, leaving 8 bases between them. The germline V gene encodes CDR1 MNHEY and CDR2 SVGAGI. Sequenced by immunoSEQ multiplex PCR; TCRdb stores in-frame clones only, minus some. The sample includes around 150,000 clones, approximately 88% of them seen just once. Material for sequencing was PBMCs or T cells enriched from blood (not recorded which). This sequence was found in a man in his 70s who had been exposed to COVID-19. The rearrangement joins TRBV6-5 to TRBJ1-2; TRBD1 might be the D (6 bases). This CDR3 is CASRRTANYGYTF. The CDR3 region has the DNA TGTGCCAGCAGGCGGACAGCTAACTATGGCTACACCTTC.